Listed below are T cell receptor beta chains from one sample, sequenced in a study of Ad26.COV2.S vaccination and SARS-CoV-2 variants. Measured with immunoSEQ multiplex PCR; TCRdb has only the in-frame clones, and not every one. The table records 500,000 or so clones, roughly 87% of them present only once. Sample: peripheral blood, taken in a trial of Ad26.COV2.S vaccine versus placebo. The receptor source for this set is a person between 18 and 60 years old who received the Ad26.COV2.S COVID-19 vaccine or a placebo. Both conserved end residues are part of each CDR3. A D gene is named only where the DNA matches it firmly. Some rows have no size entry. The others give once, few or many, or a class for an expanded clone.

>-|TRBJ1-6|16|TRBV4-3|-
TGCGCCAGCAGCCAAGACCCAGGGCGCTATAATTCACCCCTCCACTTT
CASSQDPGRYNSPLHF
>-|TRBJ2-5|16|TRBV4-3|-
TGCGCCAGCAGCCGCGGAGGGGGGGGTATCCAAGAGACCCAGTACTTC
CASSRGGGGIQETQYF
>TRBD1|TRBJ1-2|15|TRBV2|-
TGTGCCAGCAGCCCCGGGACAGGTGAACCATATGGCTACACCTTC
CASSPGTGEPYGYTF
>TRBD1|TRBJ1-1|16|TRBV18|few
TGTGCCAGCTCACCCAAAGCCGGGACAGCGAACACTGAAGCTTTCTTT
CASSPKAGTANTEAFF
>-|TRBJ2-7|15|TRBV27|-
TGTGCCAGCAGTGCCTCCGCGGGCGAGTTGTACGAGCAGTACTTC
CASSASAGELYEQYF
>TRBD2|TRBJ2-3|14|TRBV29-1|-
TGCAGCAACTCGGGACTAGCGGGAAGTGATACGCAGTATTTT
CSNSGLAGSDTQYF
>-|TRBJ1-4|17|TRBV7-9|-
TGTGCCAGCAGCCCCAGAAGCAGGAGCACAACTAATGAAAAACTGTTTTTT
CASSPRSRSTTNEKLFF
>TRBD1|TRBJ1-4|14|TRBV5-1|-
TGCGCCAGCAGCTTGGGGACAGGGGGTGAAAAACTGTTTTTT
CASSLGTGGEKLFF
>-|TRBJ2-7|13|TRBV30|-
TGTGCCTGGAGGAAACCCCGAAGCTACGAGCAGTACTTC
CAWRKPRSYEQYF
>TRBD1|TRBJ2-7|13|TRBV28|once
TGTGCCAGCAGGATCTCTACAGGGGTCGAGCAGTACTTC
CASRISTGVEQYF
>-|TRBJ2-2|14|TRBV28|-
TGTGCCAGCAGTTCTCAGGGGGGGACTCGGGAGCTGTTTTTT
CASSSQGGTRELFF
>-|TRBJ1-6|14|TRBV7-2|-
TGTGCCAGCAGACCGGGCAGTGATAATTCACCCCTCCACTTT
CASRPGSDNSPLHF
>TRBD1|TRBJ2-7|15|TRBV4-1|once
TGCGCCAGCAGCGGACAGGGAATTTCTCGTTTCGAGCAGTACTTC
CASSGQGISRFEQYF
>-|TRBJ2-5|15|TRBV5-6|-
TGTGCCAGCAGCTTGATATCGGCAGGGGAAGAGACCCAGTACTTC
CASSLISAGEETQYF
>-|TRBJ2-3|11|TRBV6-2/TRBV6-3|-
TGTGCCAGCAGCCGACCCTATACGCAGTATTTT
CASSRPYTQYF
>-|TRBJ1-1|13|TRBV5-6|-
TGTGCCAGCAGCTTCGGGGGTTTGACTGAAGCTTTCTTT
CASSFGGLTEAFF
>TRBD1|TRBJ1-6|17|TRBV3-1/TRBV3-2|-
TGTGCCAGCAGCCAAGTGGGGACAGGGAACAGGAATTCACCCCTCCACTTT
CASSQVGTGNRNSPLHF
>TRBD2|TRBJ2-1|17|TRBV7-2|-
TGTGCCAGCAGCTTAGCGTCTACTAGCGGAGATTACAATGAGCAGTTCTTC
CASSLASTSGDYNEQFF
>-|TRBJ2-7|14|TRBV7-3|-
TGTGCCAGCAGCTTGGGGGGAGACCGCTACGAGCAGTACTTC
CASSLGGDRYEQYF
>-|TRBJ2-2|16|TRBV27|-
TGTGCCACCCGAATCGAGGGGATCCAAAACACCGGGGAGCTGTTTTTT
CATRIEGIQNTGELFF
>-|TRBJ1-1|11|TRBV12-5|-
TGTGCTAGTTCAGGAAACACTGAAGCTTTCTTT
CASSGNTEAFF
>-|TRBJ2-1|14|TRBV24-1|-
TGTGCCACATCCGGGGCCGGACGAGGCAATGAGCAGTTCTTC
CATSGAGRGNEQFF
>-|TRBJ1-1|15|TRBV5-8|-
TGTGCCAGCAGCTTGGAGTCGGCCAGGGCAGCTGAAGCTTTCTTT
CASSLESARAAEAFF
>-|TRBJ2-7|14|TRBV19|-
TGTGCCAGTAGGGGTGGGACCTCCTCCTACGAGCAGTACTTC
CASRGGTSSYEQYF
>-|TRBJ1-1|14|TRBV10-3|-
TGTGCCATCAGTGAGAGGGCAGCCAACACTGAAGCTTTCTTT
CAISERAANTEAFF
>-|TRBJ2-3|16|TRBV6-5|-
TGTGCCAGCAGTTACGTTGCGGACAGCCCAAGAAATACGCAGTATTTT
CASSYVADSPRNTQYF
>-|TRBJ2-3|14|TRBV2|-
TGTGCCAGCAGTGAACAATTTAGCACAGATACGCAGTATTTT
CASSEQFSTDTQYF
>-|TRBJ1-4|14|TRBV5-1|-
TGCGCCAGCAGCTTGCGGCGGGGCGGGGAAAAACTGTTTTTT
CASSLRRGGEKLFF
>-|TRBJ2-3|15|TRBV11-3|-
TGTGCCAGCAGCTTAGATCCGGGTAGTGCAGATACGCAGTATTTT
CASSLDPGSADTQYF
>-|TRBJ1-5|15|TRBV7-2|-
TGTGCCAGCAGCGGGGGCACAGTCAGCAATCAGCCCCAGCATTTT
CASSGGTVSNQPQHF
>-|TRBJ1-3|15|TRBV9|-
TGTGCCAGCAGCGTTTCGGGGGCTGGTGGAAACACCATATATTTT
CASSVSGAGGNTIYF
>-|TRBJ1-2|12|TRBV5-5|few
TGTGCCAGCAGACCCTCCGACTATGGCTACACCTTC
CASRPSDYGYTF
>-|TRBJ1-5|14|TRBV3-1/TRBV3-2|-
TGTGCCAGCAGCCTCGACATCAGAGTTCAGCCCCAGCATTTT
CASSLDIRVQPQHF
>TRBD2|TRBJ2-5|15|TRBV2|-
TGTGCCAGCAGTCTGCTAGCGGGATCGCAAGAGACCCAGTACTTC
CASSLLAGSQETQYF
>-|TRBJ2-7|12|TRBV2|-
TGTGCCAGCATCAGGGAAACCTACGAGCAGTACTTC
CASIRETYEQYF
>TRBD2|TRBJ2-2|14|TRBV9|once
TGTGCCAGCAGCAAAGCGGGAGTGTCCGGGGAGCTGTTTTTT
CASSKAGVSGELFF
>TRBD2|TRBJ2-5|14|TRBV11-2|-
TGTGCCAGCAGCTTGAGCGGGGGACGGGAGACCCAGTACTTC
CASSLSGGRETQYF
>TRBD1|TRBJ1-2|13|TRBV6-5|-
TGTGCCAGCAAACTGGACAGGGCTAATGGCTACACCTTC
CASKLDRANGYTF
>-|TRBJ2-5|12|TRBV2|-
TGTGCCAGCAGCGGACTGCCAGAGACCCAGTACTTC
CASSGLPETQYF
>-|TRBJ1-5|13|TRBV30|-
TGTGCCTGGAGTGTTCAGGGGAATCAGCCCCAGCATTTT
CAWSVQGNQPQHF
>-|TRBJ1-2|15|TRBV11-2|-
TGTGCCAGCAGCCTCATGATGCAGGGGAACTATGGCTACACCTTC
CASSLMMQGNYGYTF
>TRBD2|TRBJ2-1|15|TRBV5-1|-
TGCGCCAGCAGCTTAACTAGCGGGAGTATCAATGAGCAGTTCTTC
CASSLTSGSINEQFF
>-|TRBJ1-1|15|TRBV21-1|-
TGTGCCAGCGGGCCAGGACAGGGGGCAGGGACTGAAGCTTTCTTT
CASGPGQGAGTEAFF
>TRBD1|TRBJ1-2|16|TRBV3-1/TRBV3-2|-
TGTGCCAGCAGCCAACGACCGGGACAGCGAGGTTATGGCTACACCTTC
CASSQRPGQRGYGYTF
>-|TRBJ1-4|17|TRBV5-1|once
TGCGCCAGCAGCCTGGACGTATTAGGTGGATATAATGAAAAACTGTTTTTT
CASSLDVLGGYNEKLFF
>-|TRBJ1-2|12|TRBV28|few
TGTGCCAGCACCAAAGTGTCCTTTGGCTACACCTTC
CASTKVSFGYTF
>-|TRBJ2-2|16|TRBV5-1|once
TGCGCCAGCAGCCCGGACGGTGGGAGTATTACCGGGGAGCTGTTTTTT
CASSPDGGSITGELFF
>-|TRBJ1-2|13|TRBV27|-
TGTGCCAGCAGTTTGCGCGGAGAATATGGCTACACCTTC
CASSLRGEYGYTF
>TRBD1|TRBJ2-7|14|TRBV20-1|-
TGCAGTGCTAGTGTCCGGACAGGGGTTGGCGAGCAGTACTTC
CSASVRTGVGEQYF
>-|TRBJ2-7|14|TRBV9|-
TGTGCCAGCAGCGTAGCCGGTAGGGGCTACGAGCAGTACTTC
CASSVAGRGYEQYF
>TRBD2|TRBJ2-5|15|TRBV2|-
TGTGCCAGCAGTGAGGGCGGGAGAGGTCCAGAGACCCAGTACTTC
CASSEGGRGPETQYF
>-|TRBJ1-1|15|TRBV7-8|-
TGTGCCAGCAGCTTAGATCAGGGAAGGAGCACTGAAGCTTTCTTT
CASSLDQGRSTEAFF
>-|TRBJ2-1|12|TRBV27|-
TGTGCCAGCACCGCCCCGGACAATGAGCAGTTCTTC
CASTAPDNEQFF
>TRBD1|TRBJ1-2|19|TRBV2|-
TGTGCCAGCTGGCGGACAGGGGAATCTCAGAGTTACCAAAACTATGGCTACACCTTC
CASWRTGESQSYQNYGYTF
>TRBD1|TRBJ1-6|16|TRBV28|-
TGTGCCACAGGGGGTCACAGGGCCGTTTATAATTCACCCCTCCACTTT
CATGGHRAVYNSPLHF